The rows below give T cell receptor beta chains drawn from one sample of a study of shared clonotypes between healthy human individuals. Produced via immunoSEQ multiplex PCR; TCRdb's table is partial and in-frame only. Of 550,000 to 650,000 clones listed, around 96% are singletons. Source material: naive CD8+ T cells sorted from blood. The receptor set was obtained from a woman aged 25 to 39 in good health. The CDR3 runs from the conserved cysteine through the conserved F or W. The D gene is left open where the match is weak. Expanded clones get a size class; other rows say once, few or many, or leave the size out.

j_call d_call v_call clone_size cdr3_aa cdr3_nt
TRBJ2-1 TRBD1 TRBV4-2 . CASSQDKGQELYFFSEQFF TGTGCCAGCAGCCAAGATAAGGGACAGGAGCTATACTTTTTCAGTGAGCAGTTCTTC
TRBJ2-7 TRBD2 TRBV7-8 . CASSLEAGSGYEQYF TGTGCCAGCAGCTTAGAAGCGGGGTCGGGCTACGAGCAGTACTTC
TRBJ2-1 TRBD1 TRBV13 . CASSTTDRGSYNEQFF TGTGCCAGCAGCACAACGGACAGGGGTTCCTACAATGAGCAGTTCTTC
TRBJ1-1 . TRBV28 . CASSPTDGQVGWQTEAFF TGTGCCAGCAGTCCCACGGACGGGCAGGTCGGGTGGCAAACTGAAGCTTTCTTT
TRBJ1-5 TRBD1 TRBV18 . CASSPNRGRDQPQHF TGTGCCAGCTCGCCAAACAGGGGGAGGGATCAGCCCCAGCATTTT
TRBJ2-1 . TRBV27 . CASSWANEQFF TGTGCCAGCAGTTGGGCCAATGAGCAGTTCTTC
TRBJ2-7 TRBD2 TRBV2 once CASTAGAYEQYF TGTGCCAGCACTGCGGGGGCCTACGAGCAGTACTTC
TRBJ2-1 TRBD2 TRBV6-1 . CASREMGVVLAGGGEQFF TGTGCCAGCAGGGAAATGGGGGTGGTCCTAGCGGGAGGAGGAGAGCAGTTCTTC
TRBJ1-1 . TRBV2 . CASSSPTEAFF TGTGCCAGCAGTAGTCCGACAGAAGCTTTCTTT
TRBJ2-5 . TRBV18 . CASSPPRALRETQYF TGTGCCAGCTCACCACCGAGAGCACTAAGGGAGACCCAGTACTTC
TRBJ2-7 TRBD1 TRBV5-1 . CASSLLGQGGYEQYF TGCGCCAGCAGCTTGCTGGGACAGGGTGGGTACGAGCAGTACTTC
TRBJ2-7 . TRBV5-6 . CASSLGSSWGRGYEQYF TGTGCCAGCAGCTTGGGTTCGTCATGGGGCCGGGGCTACGAGCAGTACTTC
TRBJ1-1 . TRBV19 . CASSTGLGTEAFF TGTGCCAGTAGTACAGGGCTGGGCACTGAAGCTTTCTTT
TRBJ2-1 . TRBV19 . CASSMRGGVNNEQFF TGTGCCAGTAGCATGCGAGGAGGGGTAAACAATGAGCAGTTCTTC
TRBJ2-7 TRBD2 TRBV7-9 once CASSRLAGLHEQYF TGTGCCAGCAGCCGACTAGCGGGACTCCACGAGCAGTACTTC
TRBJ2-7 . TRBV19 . CASAPSVGTTYEQYF TGTGCCAGTGCCCCAAGTGTCGGGACAACCTACGAGCAGTACTTC
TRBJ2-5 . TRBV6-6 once CASSYTRDIQETQYF TGTGCCAGCAGTTACACCCGGGACATACAAGAGACCCAGTACTTC
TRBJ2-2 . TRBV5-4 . CATWNTGELFF TGTGCCACCTGGAACACCGGGGAGCTGTTTTTT
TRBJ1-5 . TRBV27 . CASKRGGSNQPQHF TGTGCCAGCAAACGGGGGGGGAGCAATCAGCCCCAGCATTTT
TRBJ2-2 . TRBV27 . CASSFPGTGELFF TGTGCCAGCAGTTTCCCGGGGACCGGGGAGCTGTTTTTT
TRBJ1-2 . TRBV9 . CASSIDTGRGGYTF TGTGCCAGCAGCATAGATACAGGGCGAGGCGGCTACACCTTC
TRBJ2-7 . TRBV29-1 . CSVEDDQSISYEQYF TGCAGCGTTGAAGATGACCAGAGCATCTCCTACGAGCAGTACTTC
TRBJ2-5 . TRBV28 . CASSTLGAEETQYF TGTGCCAGCAGCACCCTAGGAGCTGAAGAGACCCAGTACTTC
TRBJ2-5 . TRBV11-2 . CASSLIAESEEATQYF TGTGCCAGCAGCTTAATTGCGGAGAGCGAGGAGGCGACCCAGTACTTC
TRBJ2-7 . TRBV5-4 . CASSLVTSLDEQYF TGTGCCAGCAGCTTGGTTACTAGCTTGGACGAGCAGTACTTC
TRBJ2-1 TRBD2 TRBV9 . CASSVARAGGRDEQFF TGTGCCAGCAGCGTAGCTAGAGCGGGAGGCCGGGATGAGCAGTTCTTC
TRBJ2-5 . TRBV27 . CASSLTGDQETQYF TGTGCCAGCAGCCTGACAGGCGACCAAGAGACCCAGTACTTC
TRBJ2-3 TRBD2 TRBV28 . CASSDGLAGALGSTDTQYF TGTGCCAGCAGCGACGGACTAGCGGGAGCCCTAGGTAGCACAGATACGCAGTATTTT
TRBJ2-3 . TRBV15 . CATSRERKSTDTQYF TGTGCCACCAGCAGAGAGCGGAAAAGCACAGATACGCAGTATTTT
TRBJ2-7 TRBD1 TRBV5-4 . CASSLEGQGGFRNEQYF TGTGCCAGCAGCTTGGAGGGACAGGGGGGATTTCGAAACGAGCAGTACTTC
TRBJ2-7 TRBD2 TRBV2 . CASGQGGGIYEQYF TGTGCCAGCGGGCAAGGCGGGGGTATCTACGAGCAGTACTTC
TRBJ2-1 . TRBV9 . CASSVQGNEQFF TGTGCCAGCAGCGTCCAGGGAAATGAGCAGTTCTTC
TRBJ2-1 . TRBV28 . CASSSSLGYNEQFF TGTGCCAGCAGTTCTAGCCTGGGATACAATGAGCAGTTCTTC
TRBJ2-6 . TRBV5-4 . CASSLGVGTSGANVLTF TGTGCCAGCAGCTTGGGGGTCGGAACCTCTGGGGCCAACGTCCTGACTTTC
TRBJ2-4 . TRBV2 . CASTEGWLSAKNIQYF TGTGCCAGCACTGAAGGGTGGTTGAGCGCCAAAAACATTCAGTACTTC
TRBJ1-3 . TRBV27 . CASSPQIDTYSGNTIYF TGTGCCAGCAGTCCTCAGATAGACACCTACTCTGGAAACACCATATATTTT
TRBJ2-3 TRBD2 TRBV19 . CASREGGLGTDTQYF TGTGCCAGTCGGGAGGGGGGGCTTGGCACAGATACGCAGTATTTT
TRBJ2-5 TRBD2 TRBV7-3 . CASSLVGSGGETQYF TGTGCCAGCAGCTTAGTCGGTAGCGGGGGAGAGACCCAGTACTTC
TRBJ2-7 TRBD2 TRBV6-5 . CASSYSGRPYEQYF TGTGCCAGCAGTTATAGCGGGAGGCCCTACGAGCAGTACTTC
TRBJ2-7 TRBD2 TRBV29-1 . CSVGSGRLDEQYF TGCAGCGTGGGGAGCGGGAGGCTCGACGAGCAGTACTTC
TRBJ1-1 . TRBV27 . CASSLSRGLQTEAFF TGTGCCAGCAGTTTAAGTAGGGGTCTTCAAACTGAAGCTTTCTTT